This T cell receptor beta chain emerged from a study of blood T cell repertoires in COVID-19. Study overall: The samples span acute and convalescent COVID-19 from the United States, Italy and Spain. Sources were T cells, B-cell-depleted T cells, or PBMCs; the material itself was cDNA or gDNA.

Details on this clone: The same CDR3 also results from other DNA sequences found in this sample.

Germline V gene data show CDR1 as SGHRS and CDR2 as YFSETQ. Trimming stripped 3 bases from V and 4 bases from J, with 22 bases between. The CDR3 consists of 17 residues. Membership in each cohort depended on participant-reported clinical history. Original processing notes: The authors estimated nucleated cell counts from reference gene primer amplification. Profiling relied on immunoSEQ multiplex PCR, and the TCRdb table lists in-frame clones only, not all of them. V and J calls and clone size are as listed in that table; D and trimming were resolved from the DNA. This repertoire shows approximately 380,000 clones, 88% found once; its top ten account for roughly 1.2%.

The origin of this receptor is a woman under 30 who had recovered from COVID-19. The chain combines TRBV5-1 with TRBJ1-1; possibly TRBD1 for D (5 bases). Sequencing input: PBMCs or T cells enriched from blood (not recorded which). CDR3 bases: TGCGCCAGCAGCTCTCTTGTCATAGGAGGGGAGCCCACTGAAGCTTTCTTT. Residues: CASSSLVIGGEPTEAFF.